This TCR beta chain was captured in a study of T-cell reconstitution after alpha-beta-depleted transplantation in children. General study findings and limits: About two months after transplant, alpha-beta T cells reportedly came from several hundred expanded graft clones. Surviving recipient T cells and thymic progenitors underlay high day-60 TCRbeta diversity in some patients.

For this clonotype: Its antigen is not known.

From germline, CDR1 is SGHVS and CDR2 FQNEAQ. V was trimmed by 3 bases and J by 5 bases, leaving 16 bases between them. The CDR3 extends over 16 amino acids. Molecular barcoding with unique molecular identifiers was used for the TCRbeta library. TCRdb ran MiXCR on the PCR reads and lists one entry per CDR3 protein. This table holds 500,000 or so distinct CDR3 sequences, roughly 11% found once. This specimen consisted of PBMCs, mostly from graft donor cells, obtained 180 days after TCRalphabeta/CD19-depleted stem cell transplant. The chain joins TRBV7-8 to TRBJ2-2; D remains unclear. The TCR sequence derives from a female patient between 2 and 15 years old who had a stem cell transplant for aplastic anemia, so the T cells may come from the graft donor. In DNA, the CDR3 is TGTGCCAGCAGCTTCTCACTTCTACATTTAACCGGGGAGCTGTTTTTT. As protein: CASSFSLLHLTGELFF. Combining the CDR3 with reference TRBV7-8 and TRBJ2-2 gives the whole variable domain GAGVSQSPRYKVAKRGQDVALRCDPISGHVSLFWYQQALGQGPEFLTYFQNEAQLDKSGLPSDRFFAERPEGSVSTLKIQRTQQEDSAVYLCASSFSLLHLTGELFFGEGSRLTVL.